The following is a T cell receptor beta chain sequence with its context. This entry is derived from a study of human T cells and chemical hapten exposure. Across the whole study: All through the approximately 24-week study, the scalp of each patient received diphenylcyclopropenone doses weekly. Patients, mostly women, had alopecia areata, alopecia totalis or alopecia universalis.

Noted time point: patch test 1, 2 weeks after DPC sensitization. Treatment: therapeutic diphenylcyclopropenone sensitization with weekly scalp DPC. Alopecia patients between 18 and 70 years old and suitable for DPC were used as donors. Unique molecular identifiers were affixed to discrete cDNA molecules within the library. TCRdb re-called the RACE reads with MiXCR, one entry per CDR3 protein. There are more than 65,000 distinct CDR3 sequences in the sample; more than 30% occur only once, and about 9.6% lies in the top ten. Germline V CDR1 and CDR2: SGHKS, YYEKEE (reference sequence). The CDR3 is made up of 14 amino acids. Germline trimming cut 4 bases from V and 5 bases from J; bases unmatched to any gene: 2.

The sequencing used whole blood, collected in connection with sensitization to the hapten diphenylcyclopropenone (DPC). This TCR came from a man aged 40-49 years with alopecia areata. Some clones in this sample may be carry-over from other donors' samples. V usage is TRBV5-5 and J usage is TRBJ2-2; 10 nucleotides match TRBD2. The CDR3 region has the DNA TGTGCCAGCAGCGTAGCGGGAGGAACCGGGGAGCTGTTTTTT. Its translation: CASSVAGGTGELFF. Using reference TRBV5-5 and TRBJ2-2 for the parts outside the CDR3, the full variable domain is DAGVTQSPTHLIKTRGQQVTLRCSPISGHKSVSWYQQVLGQGPQFIFQYYEKEERGRGNFPDRFSARQFPNYSSELNVNALLLGDSALYLCASSVAGGTGELFFGEGSRLTVL.